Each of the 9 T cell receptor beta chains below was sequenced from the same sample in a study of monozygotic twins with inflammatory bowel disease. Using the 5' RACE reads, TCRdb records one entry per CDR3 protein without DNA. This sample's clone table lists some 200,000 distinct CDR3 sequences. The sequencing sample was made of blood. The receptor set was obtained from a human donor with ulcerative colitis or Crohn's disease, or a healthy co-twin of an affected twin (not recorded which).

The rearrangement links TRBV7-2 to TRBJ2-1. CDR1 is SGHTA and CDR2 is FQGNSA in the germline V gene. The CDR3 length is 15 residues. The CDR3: CASSLEFSSYNEQFF. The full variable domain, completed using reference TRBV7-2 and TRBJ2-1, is GAGVSQSPSNKVTEKGKDVELRCDPISGHTALYWYRQSLGQGLEFLIYFQGNSAPDKSGLPSDRFSAERTGGSVSTLTIQRTQQEDSAVYLCASSLEFSSYNEQFFGPGTRLTVL.

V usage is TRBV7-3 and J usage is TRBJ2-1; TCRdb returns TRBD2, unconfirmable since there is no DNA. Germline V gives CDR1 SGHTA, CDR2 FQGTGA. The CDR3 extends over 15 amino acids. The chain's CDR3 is CASSEAGGGYNEQFF.

CDR3 residues: CASSPPWNTEAFF. V and J are TRBV18 and TRBJ1-1. The CDR3 is made up of 13 amino acids. From germline, CDR1 is KGHSH and CDR2 LQKENI.

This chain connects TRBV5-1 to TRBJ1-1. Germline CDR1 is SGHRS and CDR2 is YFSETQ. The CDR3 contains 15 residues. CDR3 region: CASSWDGNMNTEAFF.

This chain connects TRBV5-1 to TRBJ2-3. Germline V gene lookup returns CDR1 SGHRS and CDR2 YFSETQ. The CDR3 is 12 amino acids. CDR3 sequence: CASSLEGDTQYF.

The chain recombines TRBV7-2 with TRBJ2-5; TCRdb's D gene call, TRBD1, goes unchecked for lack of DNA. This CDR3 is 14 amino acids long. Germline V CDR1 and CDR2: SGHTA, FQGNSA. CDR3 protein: CASSLMAGQETQYF.

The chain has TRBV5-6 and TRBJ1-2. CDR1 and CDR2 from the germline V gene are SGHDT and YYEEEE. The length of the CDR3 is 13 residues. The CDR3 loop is CASSLLEGGGYTF.

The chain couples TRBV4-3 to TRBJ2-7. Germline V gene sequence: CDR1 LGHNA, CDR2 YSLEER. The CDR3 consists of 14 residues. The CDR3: CASSRDIGIYEQYF.

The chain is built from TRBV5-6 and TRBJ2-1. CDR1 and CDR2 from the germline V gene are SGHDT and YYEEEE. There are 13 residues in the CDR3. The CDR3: CASSGSHYNEQFF.